The T cell receptor (beta chain) described here comes from a study of CD8+ T cells in alopecia areata. The sequencing template was cDNA reverse transcribed from extracted RNA. Measured with immunoSEQ multiplex PCR; TCRdb has only the in-frame clones, and not every one. This repertoire holds fewer than 9,500 clones, and none appear only once. With 1 base clipped from V and 2 bases from J, the junction kept 6 bases outside the gene matches. CDR3 length: 17 residues. Germline CDR1 SGHDT, CDR2 FRDEAV. The study's findings and limits: It was lesional scalp, especially alopecia totalis/universalis, that showed higher clonality than normal scalp. Sharing of TCRs across patients appeared less clear than in mice, possibly for HLA-related reasons.

The table lists this clone with many counts. The antigen is unknown. These gene names are mouse names. The CDR3 end falls 4 residues outside the read, so it is completed with the germline J gene. Cell sorting was performed on pooled cutaneous lymph node cells with CD4, CD8alpha, NKG2D, NKG2ACE and other markers. The receptor was derived from a C3H/HeJ mouse with alopecia areata. The strain's MHC haplotype is H2-k. The V gene is TRBV14, the J gene TRBJ2-4; the match to TRBD2 covers 11 bases. What was sequenced was CD8+ T cells sorted from a lymph node. This CDR3 is CASSFGTGLGAQNTLYF. Partial CDR3 DNA: TGTGCCAGCAGTTTCGGAACGGGACTGGGGGCTCAAAAC.